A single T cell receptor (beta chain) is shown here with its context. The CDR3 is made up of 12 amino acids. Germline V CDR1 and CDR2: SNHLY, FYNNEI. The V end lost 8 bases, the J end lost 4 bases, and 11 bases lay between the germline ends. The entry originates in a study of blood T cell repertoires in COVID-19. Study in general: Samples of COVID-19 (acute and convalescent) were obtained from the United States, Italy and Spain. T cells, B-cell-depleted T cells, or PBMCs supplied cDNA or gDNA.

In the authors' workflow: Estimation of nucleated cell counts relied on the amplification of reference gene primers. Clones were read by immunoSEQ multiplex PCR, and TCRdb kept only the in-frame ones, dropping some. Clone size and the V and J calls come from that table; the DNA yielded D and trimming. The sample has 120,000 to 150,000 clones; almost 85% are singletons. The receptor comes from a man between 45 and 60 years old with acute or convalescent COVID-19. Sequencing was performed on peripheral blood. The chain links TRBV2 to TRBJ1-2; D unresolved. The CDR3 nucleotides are TGTGCCAGCTCTTCGGTCGGCTATGGCTACACCTTC. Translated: CASSSVGYGYTF.